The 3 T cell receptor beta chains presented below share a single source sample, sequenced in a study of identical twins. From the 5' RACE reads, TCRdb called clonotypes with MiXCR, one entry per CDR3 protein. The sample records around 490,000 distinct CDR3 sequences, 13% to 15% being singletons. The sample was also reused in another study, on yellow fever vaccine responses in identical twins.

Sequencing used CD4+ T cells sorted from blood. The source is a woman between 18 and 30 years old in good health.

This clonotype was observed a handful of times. CDR3 bases: TGCGCCAGCAGCTTGGTTCGTCCGGGTAGGGACGAGCAGTACTTC. It yields the protein CASSLVRPGRDEQYF. The V call is TRBV5-1, the J call TRBJ2-7, with D unresolved. The CDR3 spans 15 residues. V lost 0 bases to trimming and J lost 5 bases, with 15 bases between them. The germline V gene encodes CDR1 SGHRS and CDR2 YFSETQ.

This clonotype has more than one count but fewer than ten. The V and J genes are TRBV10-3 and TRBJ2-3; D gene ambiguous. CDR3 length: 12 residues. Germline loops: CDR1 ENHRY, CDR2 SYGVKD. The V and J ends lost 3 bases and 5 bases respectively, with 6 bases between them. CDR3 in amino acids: CAISEYGDTQYF. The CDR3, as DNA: TGTGCCATCAGTGAATATGGAGATACGCAGTATTTT.

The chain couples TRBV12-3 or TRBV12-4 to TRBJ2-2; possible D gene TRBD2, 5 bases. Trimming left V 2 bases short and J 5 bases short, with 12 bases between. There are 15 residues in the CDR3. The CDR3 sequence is CASSLSTPGTGELFF. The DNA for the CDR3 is TGTGCCAGCAGTTTATCAACTCCGGGGACCGGGGAGCTGTTTTTT.